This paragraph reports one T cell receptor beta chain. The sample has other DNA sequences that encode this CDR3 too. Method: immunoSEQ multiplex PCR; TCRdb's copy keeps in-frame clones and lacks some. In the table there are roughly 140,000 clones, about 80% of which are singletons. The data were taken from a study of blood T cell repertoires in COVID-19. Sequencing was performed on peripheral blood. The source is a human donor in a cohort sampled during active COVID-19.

The CDR3 nucleotides are TGTGCCAGCAGCAGGGACAGAGGTGAAGCTTTCTTT. Amino acid sequence: CASSRDRGEAFF. The J gene is TRBJ1-1, the V gene TRBV3-1 (or the pseudogene TRBV3-2), with 7 bases identical to TRBD1. There are 12 residues in the CDR3. The germline CDR1 and CDR2 sequences are LGHDT and YNNKEL (reference sequence). The ends lost 5 bases at V and 7 bases at J; junction bases unmatched: 4.